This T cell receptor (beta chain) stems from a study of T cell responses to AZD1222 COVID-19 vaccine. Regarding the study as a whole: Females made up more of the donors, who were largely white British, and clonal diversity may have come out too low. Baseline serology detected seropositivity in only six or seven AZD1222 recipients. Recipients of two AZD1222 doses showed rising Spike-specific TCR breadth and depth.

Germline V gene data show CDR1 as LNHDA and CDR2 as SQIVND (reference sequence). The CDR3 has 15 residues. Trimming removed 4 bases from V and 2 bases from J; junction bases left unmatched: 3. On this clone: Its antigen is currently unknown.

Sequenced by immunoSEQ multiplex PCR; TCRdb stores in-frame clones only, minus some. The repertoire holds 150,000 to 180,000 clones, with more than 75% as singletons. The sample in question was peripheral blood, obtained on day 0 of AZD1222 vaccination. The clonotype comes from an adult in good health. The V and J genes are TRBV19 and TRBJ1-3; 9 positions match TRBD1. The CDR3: CASSRDRDTGNTIYF. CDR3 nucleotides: TGTGCCAGTAGTAGGGACAGGGATACTGGAAACACCATATATTTT.